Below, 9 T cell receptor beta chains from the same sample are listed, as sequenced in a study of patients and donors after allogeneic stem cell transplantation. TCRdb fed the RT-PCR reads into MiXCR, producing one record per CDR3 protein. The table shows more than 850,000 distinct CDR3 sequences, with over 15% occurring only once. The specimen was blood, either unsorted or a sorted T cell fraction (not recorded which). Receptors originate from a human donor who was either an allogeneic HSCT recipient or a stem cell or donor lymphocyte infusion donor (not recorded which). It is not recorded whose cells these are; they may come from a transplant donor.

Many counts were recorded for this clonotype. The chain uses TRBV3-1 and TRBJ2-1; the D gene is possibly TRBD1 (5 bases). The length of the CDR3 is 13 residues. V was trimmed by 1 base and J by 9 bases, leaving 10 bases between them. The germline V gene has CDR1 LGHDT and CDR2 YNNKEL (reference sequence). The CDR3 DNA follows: TGTGCCAGCAGCCAAGGGTGGGGCCGTGAGCAGTTCTTC. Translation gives CASSQGWGREQFF.

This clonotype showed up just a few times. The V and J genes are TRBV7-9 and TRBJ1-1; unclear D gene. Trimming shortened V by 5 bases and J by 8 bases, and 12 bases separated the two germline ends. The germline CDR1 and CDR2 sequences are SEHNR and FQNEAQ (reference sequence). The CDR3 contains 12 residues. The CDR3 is CASSKTSLEAFF. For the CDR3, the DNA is TGTGCCAGCAGCAAGACGAGTCTAGAAGCTTTCTTT.

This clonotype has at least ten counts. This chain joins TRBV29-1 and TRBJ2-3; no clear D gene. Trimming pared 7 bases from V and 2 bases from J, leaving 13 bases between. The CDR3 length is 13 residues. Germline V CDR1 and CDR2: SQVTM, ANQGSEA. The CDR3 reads CSALRPLTDTQYF. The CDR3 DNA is TGCAGCGCCCTTCGGCCCCTCACAGATACGCAGTATTTT.

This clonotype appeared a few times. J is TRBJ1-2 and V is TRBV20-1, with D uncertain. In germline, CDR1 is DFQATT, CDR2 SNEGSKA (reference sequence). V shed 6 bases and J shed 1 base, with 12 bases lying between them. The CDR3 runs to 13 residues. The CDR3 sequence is CSATTHINYGYTF. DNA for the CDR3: TGCAGTGCCACCACTCACATTAACTATGGCTACACCTTC.

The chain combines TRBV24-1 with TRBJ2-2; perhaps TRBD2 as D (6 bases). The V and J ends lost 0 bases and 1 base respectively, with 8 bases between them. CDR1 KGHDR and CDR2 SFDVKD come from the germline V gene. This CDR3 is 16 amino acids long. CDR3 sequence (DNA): TGTGCCACCAGTGATTTGTGGCGGGGGAACACCGGGGAGCTGTTTTTT. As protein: CATSDLWRGNTGELFF.

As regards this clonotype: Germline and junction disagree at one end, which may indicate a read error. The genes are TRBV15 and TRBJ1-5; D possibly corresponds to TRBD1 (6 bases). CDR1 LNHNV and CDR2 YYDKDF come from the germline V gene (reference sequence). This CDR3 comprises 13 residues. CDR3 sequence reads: CATSRDRNQPQHF. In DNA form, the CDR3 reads TGTGCCACCAGCCGAGACAGGAATCAGCCCCAGCATTTT.

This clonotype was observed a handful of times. Written as DNA, the CDR3 is TGCGCCAGCAGCCAGGGGACAGGGGAGGTATCCAATCAGCCCCAGCATTTT. It encodes CASSQGTGEVSNQPQHF. The chain uses TRBV4-1 and TRBJ1-5; 10 positions match TRBD1. CDR1 is MGHRA and CDR2 is YSYEKL in the germline V gene. The CDR3 runs 17 residues. V dropped 3 bases and J dropped 3; count of bases not matched to a gene: 8.

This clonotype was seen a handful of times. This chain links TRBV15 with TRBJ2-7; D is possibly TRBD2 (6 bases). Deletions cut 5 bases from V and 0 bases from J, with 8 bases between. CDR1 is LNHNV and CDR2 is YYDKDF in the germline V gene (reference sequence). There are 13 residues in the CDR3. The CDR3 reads CATSAGNSYEQYF. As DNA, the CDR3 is TGTGCCACCAGCGCGGGGAACTCCTACGAGCAGTACTTC.

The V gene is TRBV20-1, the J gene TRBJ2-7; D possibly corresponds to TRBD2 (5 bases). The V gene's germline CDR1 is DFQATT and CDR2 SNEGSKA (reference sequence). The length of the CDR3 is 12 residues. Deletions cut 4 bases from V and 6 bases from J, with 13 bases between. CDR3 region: CSATGVLAEQYF. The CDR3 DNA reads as TGCAGTGCTACCGGGGTTCTCGCCGAGCAGTACTTC.